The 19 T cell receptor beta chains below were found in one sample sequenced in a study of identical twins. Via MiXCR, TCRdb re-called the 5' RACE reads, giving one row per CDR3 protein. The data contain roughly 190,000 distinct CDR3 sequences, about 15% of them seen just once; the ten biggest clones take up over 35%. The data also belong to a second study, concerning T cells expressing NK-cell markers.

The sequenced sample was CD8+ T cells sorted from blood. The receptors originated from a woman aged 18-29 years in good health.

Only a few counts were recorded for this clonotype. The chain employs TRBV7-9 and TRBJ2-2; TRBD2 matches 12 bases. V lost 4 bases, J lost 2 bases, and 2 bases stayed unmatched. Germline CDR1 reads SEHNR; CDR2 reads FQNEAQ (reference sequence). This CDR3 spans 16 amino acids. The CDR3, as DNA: TGTGCCAGCAGCTCCGGACTAGCGGGAAACACCGGGGAGCTGTTTTTT. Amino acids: CASSSGLAGNTGELFF.

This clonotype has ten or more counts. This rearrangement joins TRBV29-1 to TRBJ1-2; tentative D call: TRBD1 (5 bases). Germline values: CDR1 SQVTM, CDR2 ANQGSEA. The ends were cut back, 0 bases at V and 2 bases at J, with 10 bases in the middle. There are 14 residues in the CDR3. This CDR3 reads CSVEDRDRNYGYTF. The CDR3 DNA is TGCAGCGTTGAAGATCGGGACCGCAACTATGGCTACACCTTC.

The CDR3: CTCSLSVWRDDSYNEQFF. As DNA, the CDR3 is TGTACCTGCAGTTTATCGGTTTGGCGGGACGACTCCTACAATGAGCAGTTCTTC. The chain combines TRBV9 with TRBJ2-1; maybe TRBD2 (6 bases). Germline CDR1 is SGDLS and CDR2 is YYNGEE. CDR3 length: 18 amino acids.

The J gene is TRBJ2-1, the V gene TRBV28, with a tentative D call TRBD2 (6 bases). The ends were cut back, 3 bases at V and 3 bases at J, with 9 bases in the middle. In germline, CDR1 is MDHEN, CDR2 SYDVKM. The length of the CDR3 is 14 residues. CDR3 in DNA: TGTGCCAGCAGTTTCGTCGGGAGCTACAATGAGCAGTTCTTC. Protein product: CASSFVGSYNEQFF.

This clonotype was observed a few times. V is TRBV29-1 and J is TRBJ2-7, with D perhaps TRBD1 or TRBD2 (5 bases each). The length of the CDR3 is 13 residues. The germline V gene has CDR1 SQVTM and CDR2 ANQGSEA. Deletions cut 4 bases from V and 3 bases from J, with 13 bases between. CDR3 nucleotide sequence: TGCAGCGTTGTAGGGACCAACTTCTACGAGCAGTACTTC. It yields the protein CSVVGTNFYEQYF.

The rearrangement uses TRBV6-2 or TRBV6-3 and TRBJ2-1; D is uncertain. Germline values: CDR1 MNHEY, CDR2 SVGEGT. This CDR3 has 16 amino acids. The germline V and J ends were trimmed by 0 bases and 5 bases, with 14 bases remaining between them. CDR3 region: CASSYSKTQINNEQFF. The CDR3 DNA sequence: TGTGCCAGCAGTTACTCGAAGACCCAGATCAACAATGAGCAGTTCTTC.

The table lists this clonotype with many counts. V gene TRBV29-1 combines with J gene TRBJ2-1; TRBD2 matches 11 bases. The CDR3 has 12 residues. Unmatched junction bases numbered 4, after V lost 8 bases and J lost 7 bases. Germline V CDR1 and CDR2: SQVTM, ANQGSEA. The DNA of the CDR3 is TGCAGCTTTTGGACTAGCGGGAATGAGCAGTTCTTC. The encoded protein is CSFWTSGNEQFF.

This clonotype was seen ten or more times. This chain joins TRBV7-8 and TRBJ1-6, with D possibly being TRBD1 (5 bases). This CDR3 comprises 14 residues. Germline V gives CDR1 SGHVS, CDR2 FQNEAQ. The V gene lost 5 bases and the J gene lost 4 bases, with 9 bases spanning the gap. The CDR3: CASSPTDYNSPLHF. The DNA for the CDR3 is TGTGCCAGCAGCCCGACAGATTATAATTCACCCCTCCACTTT.

The CDR3 DNA reads as TGTGCCAGCAGCTTAGATCTGGCCGGGACAACTAATGAGCAGTTCTTC. The encoded protein is CASSLDLAGTTNEQFF. V usage is TRBV11-2 and J usage is TRBJ2-1; D is perhaps TRBD1 (6 bases). V was trimmed by 0 bases and J by 7 bases, leaving 16 bases between them. There are 16 residues in the CDR3. CDR1 and CDR2 from the germline V gene are SGHAT and FQNNGV.

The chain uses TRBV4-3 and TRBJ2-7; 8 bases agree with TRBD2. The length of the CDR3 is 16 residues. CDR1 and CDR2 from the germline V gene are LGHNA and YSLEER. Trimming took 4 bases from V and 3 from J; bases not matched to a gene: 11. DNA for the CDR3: TGCGCCAGCAGCCCCCCGACTAGCGACCATTTCTACGAGCAGTACTTC. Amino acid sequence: CASSPPTSDHFYEQYF.

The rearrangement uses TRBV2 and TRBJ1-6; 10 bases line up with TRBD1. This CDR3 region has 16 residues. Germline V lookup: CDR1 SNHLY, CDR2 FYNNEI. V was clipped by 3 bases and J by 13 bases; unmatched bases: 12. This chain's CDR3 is CASSDRTDRGLRPLHF. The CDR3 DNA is TGTGCCAGCAGTGATCGGACCGACAGGGGGCTCCGGCCCCTCCACTTT.

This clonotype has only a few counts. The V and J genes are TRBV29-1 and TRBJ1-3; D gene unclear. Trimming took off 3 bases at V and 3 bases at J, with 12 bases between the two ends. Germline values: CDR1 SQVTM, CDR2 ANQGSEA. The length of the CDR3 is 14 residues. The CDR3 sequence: CSVDPYEGGNTIYF. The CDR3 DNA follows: TGCAGCGTTGACCCCTATGAAGGTGGAAACACCATATATTTT.

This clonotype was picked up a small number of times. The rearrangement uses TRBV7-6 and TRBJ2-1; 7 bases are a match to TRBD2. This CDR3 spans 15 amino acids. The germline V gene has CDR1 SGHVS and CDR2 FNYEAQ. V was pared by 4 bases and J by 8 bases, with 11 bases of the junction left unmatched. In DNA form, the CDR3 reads TGTGCCAGCAGCTCCTGGACTAGGAACCCCGATGAGCAGTTCTTC. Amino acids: CASSSWTRNPDEQFF. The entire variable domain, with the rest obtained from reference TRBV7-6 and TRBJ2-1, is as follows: GAGVSQSPRYKVTKRGQDVALRCDPISGHVSLYWYRQALGQGPEFLTYFNYEAQQDKSGLPNDRFSAERPEGSISTLTIQRTEQRDSAMYRCASSSWTRNPDEQFFGPGTRLTVL.

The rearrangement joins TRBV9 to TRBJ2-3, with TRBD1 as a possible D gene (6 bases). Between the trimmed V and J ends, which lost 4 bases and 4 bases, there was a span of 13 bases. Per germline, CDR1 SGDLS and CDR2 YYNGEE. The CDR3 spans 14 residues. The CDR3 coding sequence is TGTGCCAGCAGCACAGGGTCTGGGGCAGATACGCAGTATTTT. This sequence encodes CASSTGSGADTQYF.

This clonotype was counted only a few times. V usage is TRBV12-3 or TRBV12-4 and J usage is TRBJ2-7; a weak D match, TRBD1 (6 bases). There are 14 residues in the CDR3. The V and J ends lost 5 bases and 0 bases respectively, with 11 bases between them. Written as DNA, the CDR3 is TGTGCCAGCAGTATTACAGGGAGCTCCTACGAGCAGTACTTC. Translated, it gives CASSITGSSYEQYF.

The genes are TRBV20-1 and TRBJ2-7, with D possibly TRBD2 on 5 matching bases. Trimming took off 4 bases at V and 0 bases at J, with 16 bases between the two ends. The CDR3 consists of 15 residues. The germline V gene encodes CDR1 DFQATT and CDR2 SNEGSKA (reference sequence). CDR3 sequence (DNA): TGCAGTGCTATCACTCGGACTCGACCCTCCTACGAGCAGTACTTC. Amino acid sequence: CSAITRTRPSYEQYF.

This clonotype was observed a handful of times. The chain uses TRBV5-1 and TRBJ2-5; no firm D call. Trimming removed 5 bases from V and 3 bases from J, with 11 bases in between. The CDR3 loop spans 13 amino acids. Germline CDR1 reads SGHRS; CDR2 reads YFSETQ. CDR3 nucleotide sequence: TGCGCCAGCAGACTTGGTGGAGAAGAGACCCAGTACTTC. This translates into CASRLGGEETQYF. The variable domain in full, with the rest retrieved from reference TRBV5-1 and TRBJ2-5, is KAGVTQTPRYLIKTRGQQVTLSCSPISGHRSVSWYQQTPGQGLQFLFEYFSETQRNKGNFPGRFSGRQFSNSRSEMNVSTLELGDSALYLCASRLGGEETQYFGPGTRLLVL.

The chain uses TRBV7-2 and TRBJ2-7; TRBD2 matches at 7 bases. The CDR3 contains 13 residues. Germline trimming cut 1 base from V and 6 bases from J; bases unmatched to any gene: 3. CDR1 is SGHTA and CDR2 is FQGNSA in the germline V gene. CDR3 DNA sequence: TGTGCCAGCAGCTTAGACGGGAGGACCGAGCAGTACTTC. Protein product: CASSLDGRTEQYF.

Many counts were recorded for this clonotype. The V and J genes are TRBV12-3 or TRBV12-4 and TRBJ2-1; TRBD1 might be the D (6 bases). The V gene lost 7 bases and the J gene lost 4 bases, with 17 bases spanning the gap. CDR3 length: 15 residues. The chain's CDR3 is CASTVGDKGYNEQFF. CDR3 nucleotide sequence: TGTGCCAGCACCGTAGGGGACAAGGGTTACAATGAGCAGTTCTTC.